The clone carrying this T cell receptor (beta chain) qualifies as medium-sized. The germline gene is not matched at one end of the junction; a read error may be the cause. TCRdb called the 5' RACE reads again in MiXCR, with one record for every CDR3 protein. The repertoire holds 10,000 to 15,000 distinct CDR3 sequences, with 20% to 30% as singletons. The germline gives CDR1 SGHRS, CDR2 YFSETQ. This CDR3 has 15 amino acids. The receptor was derived from a female donor with breast cancer. The specimen was naive CD4+ T cells sorted from blood. As for subset: naive CD4+ T cells, CD4+CD45RA+CD25-. The rearrangement joins TRBV5-1 to TRBJ2-3, with D perhaps matching TRBD1 (6 bases). In DNA, the CDR3 is TGCGCCAGCAGTTTGGACAGCATTCGCACAGATACGCAGTATTTT. It translates to CASSLDSIRTDTQYF.